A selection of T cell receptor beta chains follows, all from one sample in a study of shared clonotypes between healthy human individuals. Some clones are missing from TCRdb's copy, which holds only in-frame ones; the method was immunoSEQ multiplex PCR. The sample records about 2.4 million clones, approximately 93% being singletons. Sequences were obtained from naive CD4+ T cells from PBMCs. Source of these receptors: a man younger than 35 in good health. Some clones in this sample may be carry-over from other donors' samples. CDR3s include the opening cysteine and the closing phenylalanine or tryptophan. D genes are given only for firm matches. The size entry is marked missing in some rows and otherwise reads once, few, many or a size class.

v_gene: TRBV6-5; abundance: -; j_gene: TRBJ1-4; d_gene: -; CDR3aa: CASSYSFPRTNEKLFF; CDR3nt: TGTGCCAGCAGTTACTCTTTCCCGAGGACTAATGAAAAACTGTTTTTT
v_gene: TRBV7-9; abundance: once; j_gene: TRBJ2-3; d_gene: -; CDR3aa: CASSLGLSTDTQYF; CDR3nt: TGTGCCAGCAGCTTAGGCCTGAGCACAGATACGCAGTATTTT
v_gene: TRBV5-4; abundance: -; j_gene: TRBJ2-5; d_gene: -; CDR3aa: CASSLAGQRQETQYF; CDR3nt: TGTGCCAGCAGCTTGGCCGGGCAGAGACAAGAGACCCAGTACTTC
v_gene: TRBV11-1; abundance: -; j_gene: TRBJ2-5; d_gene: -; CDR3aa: CASSLVRGETQYF; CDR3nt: TGTGCCAGCAGCTTAGTCAGGGGCGAGACCCAGTACTTC
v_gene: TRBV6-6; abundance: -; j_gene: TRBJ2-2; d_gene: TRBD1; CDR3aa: CASSRTGGKGELFF; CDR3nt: TGTGCCAGCAGTCGGACAGGGGGTAAAGGGGAGCTGTTTTTT
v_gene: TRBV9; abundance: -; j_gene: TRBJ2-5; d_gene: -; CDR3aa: CASNPEGQSWETQYF; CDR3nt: TGTGCCAGCAACCCGGAAGGGCAAAGTTGGGAGACCCAGTACTTC
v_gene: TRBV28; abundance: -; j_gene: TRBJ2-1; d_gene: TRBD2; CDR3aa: CASSPWGGNEQFF; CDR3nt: TGTGCCAGCAGCCCTTGGGGAGGGAATGAGCAGTTCTTC
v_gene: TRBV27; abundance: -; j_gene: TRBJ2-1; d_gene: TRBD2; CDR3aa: CASRILAGGPYNEQFF; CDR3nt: TGTGCCAGCAGAATACTAGCGGGAGGGCCCTACAATGAGCAGTTCTTC
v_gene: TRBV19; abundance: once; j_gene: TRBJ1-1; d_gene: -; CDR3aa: CASRSLGGSGSEKAFF; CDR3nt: TGTGCCAGTAGGTCTCTCGGGGGCTCGGGGAGTGAAAAAGCTTTCTTT
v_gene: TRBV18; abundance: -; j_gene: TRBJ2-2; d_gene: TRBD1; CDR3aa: CASSPGTGQITGELFF; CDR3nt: TGTGCCAGCTCACCAGGGACAGGGCAGATCACCGGGGAGCTGTTTTTT
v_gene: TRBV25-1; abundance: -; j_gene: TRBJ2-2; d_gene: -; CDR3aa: CASQTRGPTGELFF; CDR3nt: TGTGCCAGCCAGACCCGCGGGCCAACCGGGGAGCTGTTTTTT
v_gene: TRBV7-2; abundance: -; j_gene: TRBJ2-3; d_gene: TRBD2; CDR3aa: CASSRRLAGGRGTDTQYF; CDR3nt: TGTGCCAGCAGCCGACGACTAGCGGGAGGACGGGGCACAGATACGCAGTATTTT
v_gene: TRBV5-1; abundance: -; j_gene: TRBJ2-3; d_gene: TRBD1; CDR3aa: CASSFYLGTGQRQGPTDTQYF; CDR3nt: TGCGCCAGCAGCTTCTACCTCGGGACAGGGCAGCGCCAAGGCCCTACAGATACGCAGTATTTT
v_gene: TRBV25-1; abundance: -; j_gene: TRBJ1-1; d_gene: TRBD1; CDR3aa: CASSERGGRNTEAFF; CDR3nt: TGTGCCAGCAGTGAAAGAGGGGGCCGCAACACTGAAGCTTTCTTT
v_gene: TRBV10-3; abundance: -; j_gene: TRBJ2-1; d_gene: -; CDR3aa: CAISEYLVWKESYNEQFF; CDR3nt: TGTGCCATCAGTGAGTACTTAGTGTGGAAAGAGTCCTACAATGAGCAGTTCTTC
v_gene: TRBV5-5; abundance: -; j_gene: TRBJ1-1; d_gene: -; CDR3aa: CASSSWPRMNTEAFF; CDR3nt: TGTGCCAGCAGCTCATGGCCCAGGATGAACACTGAAGCTTTCTTT
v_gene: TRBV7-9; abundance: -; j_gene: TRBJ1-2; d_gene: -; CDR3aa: CASSTDPNYGYTF; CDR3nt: TGTGCCAGCAGCACCGACCCCAACTATGGCTACACCTTC
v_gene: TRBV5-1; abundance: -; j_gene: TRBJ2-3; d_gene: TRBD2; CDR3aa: CASSSLGLAGTDTQYF; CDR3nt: TGCGCCAGCAGCTCCCTTGGCCTAGCGGGCACAGATACGCAGTATTTT
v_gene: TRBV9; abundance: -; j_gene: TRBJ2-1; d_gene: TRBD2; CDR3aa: CASSPGTSSYNEQFF; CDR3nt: TGTGCCAGCAGCCCAGGGACTAGCTCCTACAATGAGCAGTTCTTC
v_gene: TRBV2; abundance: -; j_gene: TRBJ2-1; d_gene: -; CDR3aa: CASSEVQQGGNEQFF; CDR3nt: TGTGCCAGCAGTGAAGTTCAACAGGGTGGAAATGAGCAGTTCTTC
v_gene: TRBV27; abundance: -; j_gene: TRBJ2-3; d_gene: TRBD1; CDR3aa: CASSPGQGRTDTQYF; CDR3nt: TGTGCCAGCAGTCCAGGACAGGGACGCACAGATACGCAGTATTTT
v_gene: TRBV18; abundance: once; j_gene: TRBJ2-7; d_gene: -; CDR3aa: CASSPYGKGSYEQYF; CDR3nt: TGTGCCAGCTCACCTTATGGGAAGGGTTCCTACGAGCAGTACTTC
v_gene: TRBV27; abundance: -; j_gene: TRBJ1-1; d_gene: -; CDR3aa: CASSPTGDTEAFF; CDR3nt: TGTGCCAGCAGTCCTACAGGAGACACTGAAGCTTTCTTT
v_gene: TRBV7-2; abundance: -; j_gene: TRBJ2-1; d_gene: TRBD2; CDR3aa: CASSRSGRAVEQFF; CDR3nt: TGTGCCAGCAGCCGTAGCGGGAGGGCCGTGGAGCAGTTCTTC
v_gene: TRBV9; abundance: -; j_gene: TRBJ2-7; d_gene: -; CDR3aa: CASSVMLKQYF; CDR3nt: TGTGCCAGCAGCGTCATGTTGAAACAGTACTTC
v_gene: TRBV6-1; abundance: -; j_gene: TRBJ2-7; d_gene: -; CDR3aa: CASSEGWGPYEQYF; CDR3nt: TGTGCCAGCAGTGAAGGGTGGGGGCCATACGAGCAGTACTTC
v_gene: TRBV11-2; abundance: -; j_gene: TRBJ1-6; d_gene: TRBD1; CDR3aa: CASSLAQQGWNSPLHF; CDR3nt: TGTGCCAGCAGCTTAGCCCAACAGGGGTGGAATTCACCCCTCCACTTT
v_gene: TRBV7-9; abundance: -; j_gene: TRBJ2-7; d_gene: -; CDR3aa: CASSDRTVTSYEQYF; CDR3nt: TGTGCCAGCAGCGATCGCACGGTGACCTCCTACGAGCAGTACTTC
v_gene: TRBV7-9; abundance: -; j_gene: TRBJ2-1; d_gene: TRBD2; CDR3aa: CASSGLAGEPYNEQFF; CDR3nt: TGTGCCAGCAGCGGACTAGCGGGAGAACCCTACAATGAGCAGTTCTTC
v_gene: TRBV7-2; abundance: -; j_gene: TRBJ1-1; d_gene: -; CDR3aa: CASSLVIMGTEAFF; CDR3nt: TGTGCCAGCAGCTTAGTAATAATGGGCACTGAAGCTTTCTTT
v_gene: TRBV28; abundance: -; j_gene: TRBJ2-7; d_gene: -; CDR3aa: CASHRDNGYEQYF; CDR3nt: TGTGCCAGCCACCGGGACAATGGCTACGAGCAGTACTTC
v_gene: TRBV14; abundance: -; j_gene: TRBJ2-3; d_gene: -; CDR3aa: CASGSTDTQYF; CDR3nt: TGTGCCTCCGGAAGCACAGATACGCAGTATTTT
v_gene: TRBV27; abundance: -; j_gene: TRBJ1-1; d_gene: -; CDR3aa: CASSLRPRDTEAFF; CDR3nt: TGTGCCAGCTCTTTGAGACCTCGCGACACTGAAGCTTTCTTT
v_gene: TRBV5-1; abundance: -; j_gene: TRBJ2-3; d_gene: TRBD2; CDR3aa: CASSLSGRPDTQYF; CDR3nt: TGCGCCAGCAGCCTGAGCGGGAGACCAGATACGCAGTATTTT
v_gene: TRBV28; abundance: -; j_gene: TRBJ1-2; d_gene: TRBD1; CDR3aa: CASRNDRANNYGYTF; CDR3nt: TGTGCCAGCAGAAACGACAGGGCGAACAACTATGGCTACACCTTC
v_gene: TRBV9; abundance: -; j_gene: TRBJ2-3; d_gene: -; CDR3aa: CASSPRTTDTQYF; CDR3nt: TGTGCCAGCAGCCCAAGGACCACAGATACGCAGTATTTT
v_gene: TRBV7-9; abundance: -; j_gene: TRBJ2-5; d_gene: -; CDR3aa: CASSATRVGEAQYF; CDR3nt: TGTGCCAGCAGCGCGACTAGAGTTGGTGAGGCCCAGTACTTC
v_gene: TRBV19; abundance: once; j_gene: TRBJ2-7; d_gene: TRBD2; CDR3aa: CASSPRGGSSYEQYF; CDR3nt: TGTGCCAGTAGTCCCCGGGGGGGGAGCTCCTACGAGCAGTACTTC
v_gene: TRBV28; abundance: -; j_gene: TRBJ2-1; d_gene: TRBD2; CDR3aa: CASSSLLAGGPYNEQFF; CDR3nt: TGTGCCAGCAGTTCCCTCTTGGCGGGAGGGCCATACAATGAGCAGTTCTTC
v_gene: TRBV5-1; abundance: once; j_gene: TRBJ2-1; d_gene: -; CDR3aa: CASSLGLSNEQFF; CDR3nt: TGCGCCAGCAGCTTAGGGTTGAGTAATGAGCAGTTCTTC
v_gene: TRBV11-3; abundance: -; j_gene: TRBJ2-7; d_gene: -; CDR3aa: CASSLYGYEQYF; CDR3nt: TGTGCCAGCAGCTTATATGGCTACGAGCAGTACTTC
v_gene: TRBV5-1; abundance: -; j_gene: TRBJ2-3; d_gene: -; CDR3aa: CASSFPGPMGTDTQYF; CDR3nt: TGCGCCAGCAGCTTTCCGGGGCCTATGGGCACAGATACGCAGTATTTT
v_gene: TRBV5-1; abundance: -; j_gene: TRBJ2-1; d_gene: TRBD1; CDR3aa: CASTWDSLGEQFF; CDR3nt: TGCGCCAGCACCTGGGACAGCCTCGGGGAGCAGTTCTTC
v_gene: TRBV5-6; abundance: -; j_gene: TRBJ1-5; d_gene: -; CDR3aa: CASSYGVQGQRGNQPQHF; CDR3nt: TGTGCCAGCAGTTACGGAGTCCAAGGTCAAAGGGGCAATCAGCCCCAGCATTTT
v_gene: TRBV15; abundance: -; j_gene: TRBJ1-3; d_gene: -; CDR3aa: CATSPRAGGNTIYF; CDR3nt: TGTGCCACCAGCCCCAGGGCAGGGGGAAACACCATATATTTT
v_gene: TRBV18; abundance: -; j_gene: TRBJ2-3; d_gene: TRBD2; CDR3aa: CASSPLSLAGVPDTQYF; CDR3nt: TGTGCCAGCTCACCTTTATCTCTAGCGGGAGTACCAGATACGCAGTATTTT
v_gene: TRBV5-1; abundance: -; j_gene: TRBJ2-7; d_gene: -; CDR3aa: CASSLESGVDEQYF; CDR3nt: TGCGCCAGCAGCTTGGAATCAGGGGTGGACGAGCAGTACTTC
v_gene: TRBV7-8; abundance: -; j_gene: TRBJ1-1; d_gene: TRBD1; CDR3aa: CASSNNDRGGEAFF; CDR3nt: TGTGCCAGCAGCAACAACGACAGGGGTGGTGAAGCTTTCTTT
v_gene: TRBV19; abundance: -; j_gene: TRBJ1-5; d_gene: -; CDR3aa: CASSPRGGWSNQPQHF; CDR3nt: TGTGCCAGTAGTCCTAGGGGGGGATGGAGCAATCAGCCCCAGCATTTT
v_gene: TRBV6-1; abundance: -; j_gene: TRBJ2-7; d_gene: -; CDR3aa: CASSRTVYEQYF; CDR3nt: TGTGCCAGCAGCCGGACAGTCTACGAGCAGTACTTC
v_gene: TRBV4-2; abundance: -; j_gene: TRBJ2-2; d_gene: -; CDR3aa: CASSQAGETGELFF; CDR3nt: TGTGCCAGCAGCCAGGCAGGGGAAACCGGGGAGCTGTTTTTT
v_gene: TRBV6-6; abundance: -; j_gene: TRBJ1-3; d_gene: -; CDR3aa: CASSYSTAGSGNTIYF; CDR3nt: TGTGCCAGCAGTTATTCGACCGCCGGCTCTGGAAACACCATATATTTT
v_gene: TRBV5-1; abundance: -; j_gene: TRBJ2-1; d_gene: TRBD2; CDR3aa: CASSRGTSGHTYNEQFF; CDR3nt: TGCGCCAGCAGCAGAGGGACTAGCGGACACACCTACAATGAGCAGTTCTTC